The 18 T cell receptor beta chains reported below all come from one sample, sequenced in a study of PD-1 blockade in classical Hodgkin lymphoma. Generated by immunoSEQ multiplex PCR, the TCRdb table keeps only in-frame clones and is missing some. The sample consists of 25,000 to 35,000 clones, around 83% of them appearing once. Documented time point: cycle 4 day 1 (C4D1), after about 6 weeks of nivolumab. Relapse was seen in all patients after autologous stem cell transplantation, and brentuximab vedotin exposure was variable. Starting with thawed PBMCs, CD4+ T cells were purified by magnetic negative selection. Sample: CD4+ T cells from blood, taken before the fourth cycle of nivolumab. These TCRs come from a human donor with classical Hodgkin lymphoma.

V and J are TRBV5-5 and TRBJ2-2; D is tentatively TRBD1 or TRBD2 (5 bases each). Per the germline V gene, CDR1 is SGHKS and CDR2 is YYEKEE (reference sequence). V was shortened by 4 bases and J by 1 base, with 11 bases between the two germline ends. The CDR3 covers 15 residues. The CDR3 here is CASSRRDGNTGELFF. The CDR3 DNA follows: TGTGCCAGCAGCCGACGGGACGGGAACACCGGGGAGCTGTTTTTT.

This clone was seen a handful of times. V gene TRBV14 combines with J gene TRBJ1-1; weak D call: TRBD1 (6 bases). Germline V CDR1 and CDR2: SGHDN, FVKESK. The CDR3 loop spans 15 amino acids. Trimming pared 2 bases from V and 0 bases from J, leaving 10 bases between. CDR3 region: CASSQFGQMNTEAFF. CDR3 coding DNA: TGTGCCAGCAGCCAATTCGGACAGATGAACACTGAAGCTTTCTTT.

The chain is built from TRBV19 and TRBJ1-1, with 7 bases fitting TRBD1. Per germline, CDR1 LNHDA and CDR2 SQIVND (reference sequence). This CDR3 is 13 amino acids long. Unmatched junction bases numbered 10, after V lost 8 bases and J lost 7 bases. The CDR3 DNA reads TGTGCCAGTCAAGGCAGACAGGGTGTTGAAGCTTTCTTT. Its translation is CASQGRQGVEAFF.

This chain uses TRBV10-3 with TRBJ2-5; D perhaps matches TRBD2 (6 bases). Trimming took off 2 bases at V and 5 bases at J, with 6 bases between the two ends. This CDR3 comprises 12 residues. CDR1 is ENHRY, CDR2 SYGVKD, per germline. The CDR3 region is CAISERGETQYF. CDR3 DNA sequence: TGTGCCATCAGTGAGCGGGGGGAGACCCAGTACTTC.

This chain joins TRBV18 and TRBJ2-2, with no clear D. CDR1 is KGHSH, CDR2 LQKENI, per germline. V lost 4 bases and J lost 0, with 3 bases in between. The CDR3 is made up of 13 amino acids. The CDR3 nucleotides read TGTGCCAGCTCACTCACGAACACCGGGGAGCTGTTTTTT. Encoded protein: CASSLTNTGELFF.

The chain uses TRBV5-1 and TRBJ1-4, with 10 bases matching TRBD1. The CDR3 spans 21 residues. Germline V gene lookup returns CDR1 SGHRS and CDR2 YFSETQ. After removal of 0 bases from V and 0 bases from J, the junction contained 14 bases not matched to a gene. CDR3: CASSLDGGTGAGVATNEKLFF. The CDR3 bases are TGCGCCAGCAGCTTGGATGGGGGGACAGGGGCCGGGGTTGCAACTAATGAAAAACTGTTTTTT. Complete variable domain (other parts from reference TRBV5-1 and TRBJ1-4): KAGVTQTPRYLIKTRGQQVTLSCSPISGHRSVSWYQQTPGQGLQFLFEYFSETQRNKGNFPGRFSGRQFSNSRSEMNVSTLELGDSALYLCASSLDGGTGAGVATNEKLFFGSGTQLSVL.

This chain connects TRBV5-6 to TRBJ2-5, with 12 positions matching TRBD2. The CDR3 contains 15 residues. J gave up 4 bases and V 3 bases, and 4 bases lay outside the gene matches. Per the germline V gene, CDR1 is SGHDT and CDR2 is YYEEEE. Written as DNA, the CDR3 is TGTGCCAGCAGCTCCGGACTAGCGGGGAGAGAGACCCAGTACTTC. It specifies CASSSGLAGRETQYF.

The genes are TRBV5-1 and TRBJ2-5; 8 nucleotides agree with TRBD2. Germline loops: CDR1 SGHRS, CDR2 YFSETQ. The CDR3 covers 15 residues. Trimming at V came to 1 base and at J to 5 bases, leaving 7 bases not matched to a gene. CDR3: CASSLTTSERETQYF. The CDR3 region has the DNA TGCGCCAGCAGCTTGACGACTAGCGAGAGGGAGACCCAGTACTTC.

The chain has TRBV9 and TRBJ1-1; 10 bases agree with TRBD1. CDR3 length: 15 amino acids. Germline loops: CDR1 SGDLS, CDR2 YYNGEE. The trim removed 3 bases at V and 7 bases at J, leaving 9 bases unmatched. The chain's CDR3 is CASSGRDRGKYEAFF. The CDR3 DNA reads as TGTGCCAGCAGCGGCCGGGACAGGGGAAAATATGAAGCTTTCTTT.

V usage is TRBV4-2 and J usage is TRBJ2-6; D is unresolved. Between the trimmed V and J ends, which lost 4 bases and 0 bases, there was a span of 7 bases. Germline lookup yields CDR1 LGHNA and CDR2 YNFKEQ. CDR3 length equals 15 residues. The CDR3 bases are TGTGCCAGCAGCCTTGACAACTCTGGGGCCAACGTCCTGACTTTC. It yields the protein CASSLDNSGANVLTF.

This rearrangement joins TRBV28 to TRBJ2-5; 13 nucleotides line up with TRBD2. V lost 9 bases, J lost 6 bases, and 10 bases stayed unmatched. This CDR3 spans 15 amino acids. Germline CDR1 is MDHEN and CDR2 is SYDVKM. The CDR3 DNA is TGTGCCAGTCTCCGGACTAGCGGGAGTAGGAAGACCCAGTACTTC. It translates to CASLRTSGSRKTQYF.

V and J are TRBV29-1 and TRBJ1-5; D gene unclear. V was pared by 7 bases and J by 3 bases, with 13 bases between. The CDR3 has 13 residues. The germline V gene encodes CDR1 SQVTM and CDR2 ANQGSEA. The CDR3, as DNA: TGCAGCGCTCAAGGAGGGTACAATCAGCCCCAGCATTTT. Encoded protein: CSAQGGYNQPQHF.

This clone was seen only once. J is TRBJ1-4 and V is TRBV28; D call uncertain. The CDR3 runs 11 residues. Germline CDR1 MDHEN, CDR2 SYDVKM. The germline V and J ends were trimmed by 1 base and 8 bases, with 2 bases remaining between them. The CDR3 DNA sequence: TGTGCCAGCAGTTTATCCGAAAAACTGTTTTTT. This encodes CASSLSEKLFF.

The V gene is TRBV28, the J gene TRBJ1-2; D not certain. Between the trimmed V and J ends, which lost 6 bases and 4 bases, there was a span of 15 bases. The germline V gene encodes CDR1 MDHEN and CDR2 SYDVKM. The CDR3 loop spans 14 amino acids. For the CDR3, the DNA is TGTGCCAGCAGGCAAATAGTCAGCAGCTATGGCTACACCTTC. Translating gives CASRQIVSSYGYTF.

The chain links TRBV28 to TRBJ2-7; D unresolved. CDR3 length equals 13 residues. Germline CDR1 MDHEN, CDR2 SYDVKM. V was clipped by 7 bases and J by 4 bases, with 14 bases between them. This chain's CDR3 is CASNSLSTYEQYF. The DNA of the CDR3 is TGTGCCAGCAATTCCCTTTCTACTTACGAGCAGTACTTC. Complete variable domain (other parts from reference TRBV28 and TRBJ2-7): DVKVTQSSRYLVKRTGEKVFLECVQDMDHENMFWYRQDPGLGLRLIYFSYDVKMKEKGDIPEGYSVSREKKERFSLILESASTNQTSMYLCASNSLSTYEQYFGPGTRLTVT.

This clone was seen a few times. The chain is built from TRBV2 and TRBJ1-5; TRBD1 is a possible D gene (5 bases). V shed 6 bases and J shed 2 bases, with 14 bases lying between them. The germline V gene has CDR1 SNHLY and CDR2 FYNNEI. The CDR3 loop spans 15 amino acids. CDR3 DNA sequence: TGTGCCAGCAGACGTGACAGTTTAGGCAATCAGCCCCAGCATTTT. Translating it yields CASRRDSLGNQPQHF.

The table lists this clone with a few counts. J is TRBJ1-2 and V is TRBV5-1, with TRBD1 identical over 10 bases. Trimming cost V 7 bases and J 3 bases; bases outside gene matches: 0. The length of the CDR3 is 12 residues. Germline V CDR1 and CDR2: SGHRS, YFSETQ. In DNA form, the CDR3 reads TGCGCCAGCGGACAGGGGGACTATGGCTACACCTTC. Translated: CASGQGDYGYTF.

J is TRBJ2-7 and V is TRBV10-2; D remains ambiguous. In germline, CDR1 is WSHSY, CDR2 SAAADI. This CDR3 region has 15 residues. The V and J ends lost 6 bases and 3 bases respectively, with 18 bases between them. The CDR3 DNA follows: TGCGCCAGCAGGGCCCAGGCAGGAGTCCTCTACGAGCAGTACTTC. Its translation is CASRAQAGVLYEQYF.